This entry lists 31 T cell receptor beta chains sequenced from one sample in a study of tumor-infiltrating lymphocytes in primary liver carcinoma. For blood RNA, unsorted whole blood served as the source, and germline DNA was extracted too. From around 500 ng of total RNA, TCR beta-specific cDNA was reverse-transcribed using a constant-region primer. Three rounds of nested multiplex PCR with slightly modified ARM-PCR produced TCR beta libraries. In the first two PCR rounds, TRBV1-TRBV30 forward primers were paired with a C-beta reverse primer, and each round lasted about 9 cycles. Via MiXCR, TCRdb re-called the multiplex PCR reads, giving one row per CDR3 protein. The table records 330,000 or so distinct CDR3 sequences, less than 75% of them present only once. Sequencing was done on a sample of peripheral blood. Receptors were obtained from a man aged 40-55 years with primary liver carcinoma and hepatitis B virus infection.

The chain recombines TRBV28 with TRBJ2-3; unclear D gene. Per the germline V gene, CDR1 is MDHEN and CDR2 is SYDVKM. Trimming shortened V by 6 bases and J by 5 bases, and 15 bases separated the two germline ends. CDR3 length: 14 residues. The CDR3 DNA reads TGTGCCAGCAGCCCTGAGGTCCTCTTAGATACGCAGTATTTT. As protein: CASSPEVLLDTQYF. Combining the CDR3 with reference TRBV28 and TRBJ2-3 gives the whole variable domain DVKVTQSSRYLVKRTGEKVFLECVQDMDHENMFWYRQDPGLGLRLIYFSYDVKMKEKGDIPEGYSVSREKKERFSLILESASTNQTSMYLCASSPEVLLDTQYFGPGTRLTVL.

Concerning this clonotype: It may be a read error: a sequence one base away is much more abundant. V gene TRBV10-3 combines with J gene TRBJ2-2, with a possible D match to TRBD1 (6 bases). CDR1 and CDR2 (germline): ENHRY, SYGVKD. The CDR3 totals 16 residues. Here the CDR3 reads CAVSETLDRNTGELFF. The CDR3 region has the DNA TGTGCCGTCAGTGAGACCCTGGACAGGAACACCGGGGAGCTGTTTTTT.

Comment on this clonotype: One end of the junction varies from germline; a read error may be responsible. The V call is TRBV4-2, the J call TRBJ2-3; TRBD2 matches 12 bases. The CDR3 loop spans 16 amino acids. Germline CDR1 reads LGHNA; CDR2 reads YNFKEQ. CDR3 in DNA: TGTGCCAGCTGCCAAGAGACTAGCGGGAGCCCAGATACGCAGTATTTT. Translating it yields CASCQETSGSPDTQYF.

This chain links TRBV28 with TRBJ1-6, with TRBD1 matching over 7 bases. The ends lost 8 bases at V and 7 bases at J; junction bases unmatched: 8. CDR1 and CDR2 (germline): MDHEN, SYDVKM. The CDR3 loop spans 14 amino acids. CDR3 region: CASSPGGINSPLHF. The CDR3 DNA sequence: TGTGCCAGCTCCCCAGGGGGAATCAATTCACCCCTCCACTTT. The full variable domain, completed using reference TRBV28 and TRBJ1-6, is DVKVTQSSRYLVKRTGEKVFLECVQDMDHENMFWYRQDPGLGLRLIYFSYDVKMKEKGDIPEGYSVSREKKERFSLILESASTNQTSMYLCASSPGGINSPLHFGNGTRLTVT.

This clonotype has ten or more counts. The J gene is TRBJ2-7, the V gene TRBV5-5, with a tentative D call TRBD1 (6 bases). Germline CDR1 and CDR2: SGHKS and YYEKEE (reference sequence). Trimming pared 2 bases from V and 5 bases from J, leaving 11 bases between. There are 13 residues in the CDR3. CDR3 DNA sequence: TGTGCCAGCAGCTTCACAGGGTCGCACGAGCAGTACTTC. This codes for CASSFTGSHEQYF.

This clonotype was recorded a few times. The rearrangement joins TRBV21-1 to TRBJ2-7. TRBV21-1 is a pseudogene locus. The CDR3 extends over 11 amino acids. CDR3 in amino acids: CASWHFYEQYF. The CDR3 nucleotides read TGTGCCAGTTGGCACTTTTACGAGCAGTACTTC.

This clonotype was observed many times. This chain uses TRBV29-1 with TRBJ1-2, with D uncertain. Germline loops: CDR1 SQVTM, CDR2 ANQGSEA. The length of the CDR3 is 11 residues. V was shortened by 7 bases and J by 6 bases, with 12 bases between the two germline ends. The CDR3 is CSGSSGDGYTF. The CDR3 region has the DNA TGCAGCGGCTCCAGCGGGGATGGCTACACCTTC.

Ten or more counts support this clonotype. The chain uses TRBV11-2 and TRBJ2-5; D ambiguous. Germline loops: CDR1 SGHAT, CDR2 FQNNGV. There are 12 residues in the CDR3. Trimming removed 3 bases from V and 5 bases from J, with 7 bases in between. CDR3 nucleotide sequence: TGTGCCAGCAGCTTGGCAGCCGAGACCCAGTACTTC. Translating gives CASSLAAETQYF.

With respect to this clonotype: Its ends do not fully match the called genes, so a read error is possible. The CDR3 spells CSATIFGQVQETQYF. CDR3 sequence (DNA): TGCAGTGCTACCATCTTCGGACAGGTGCAAGAGACCCAGTATTTC. This chain joins TRBV20-1 and TRBJ2-5, with 7 bases that match TRBD1. From germline, CDR1 is DFQATT and CDR2 SNEGSKA (reference sequence). The CDR3 loop spans 15 amino acids.

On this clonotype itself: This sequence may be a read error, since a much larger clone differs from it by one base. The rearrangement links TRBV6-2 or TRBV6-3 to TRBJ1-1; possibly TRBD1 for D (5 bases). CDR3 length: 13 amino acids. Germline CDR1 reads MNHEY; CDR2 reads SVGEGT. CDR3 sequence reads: CTSSLSTGSEAFF. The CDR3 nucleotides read TGTACCAGCAGTCTTTCAACAGGATCTGAAGCTTTCTTT.

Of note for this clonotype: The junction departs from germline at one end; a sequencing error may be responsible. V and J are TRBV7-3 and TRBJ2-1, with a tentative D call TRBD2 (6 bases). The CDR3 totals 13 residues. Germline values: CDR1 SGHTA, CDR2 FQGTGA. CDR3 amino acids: CARSSTSDGRQFF. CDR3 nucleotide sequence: TGTGCCCGCAGCTCCACATCCGACGGGAGGCAGTTCTTC. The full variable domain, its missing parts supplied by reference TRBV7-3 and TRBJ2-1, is GAGVSQTPSNKVTEKGKYVELRCDPISGHTALYWYRQSLGQGPEFLIYFQGTGAADDSGLPNDRFFAVRPEGSVSTLKIQRTERGDSAVYLCARSSTSDGRQFFGPGTRLTVL.

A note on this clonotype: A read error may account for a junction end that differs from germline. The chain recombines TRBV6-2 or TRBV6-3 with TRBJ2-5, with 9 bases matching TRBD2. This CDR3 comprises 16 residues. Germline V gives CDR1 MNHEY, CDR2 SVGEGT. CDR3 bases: TGTGCCAGCAGTTACCCGACCGGGACTAGCACGGAGACCCAGCACTTC. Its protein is CASSYPTGTSTETQHF.

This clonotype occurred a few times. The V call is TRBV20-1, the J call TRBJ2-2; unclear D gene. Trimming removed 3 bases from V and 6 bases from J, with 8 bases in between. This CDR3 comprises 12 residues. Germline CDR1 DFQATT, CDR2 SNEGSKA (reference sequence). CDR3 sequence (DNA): TGCAGTGCTAGTCCGACATCCGGGGAGCTGTTTTTT. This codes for CSASPTSGELFF.

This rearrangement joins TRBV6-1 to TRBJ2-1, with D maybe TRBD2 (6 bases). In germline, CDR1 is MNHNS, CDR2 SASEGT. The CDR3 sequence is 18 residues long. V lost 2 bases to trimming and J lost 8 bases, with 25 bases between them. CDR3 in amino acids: CASSEPRPLEGPRDEQFF. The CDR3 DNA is TGTGCCAGCAGTGAACCTCGTCCGCTGGAGGGCCCCCGCGATGAGCAGTTCTTC.

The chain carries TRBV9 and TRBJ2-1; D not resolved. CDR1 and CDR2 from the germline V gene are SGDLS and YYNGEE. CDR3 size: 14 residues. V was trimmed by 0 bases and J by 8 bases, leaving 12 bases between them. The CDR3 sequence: CASSVDEKVYEQFF. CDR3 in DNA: TGTGCCAGCAGCGTAGACGAGAAAGTCTATGAGCAGTTCTTC.

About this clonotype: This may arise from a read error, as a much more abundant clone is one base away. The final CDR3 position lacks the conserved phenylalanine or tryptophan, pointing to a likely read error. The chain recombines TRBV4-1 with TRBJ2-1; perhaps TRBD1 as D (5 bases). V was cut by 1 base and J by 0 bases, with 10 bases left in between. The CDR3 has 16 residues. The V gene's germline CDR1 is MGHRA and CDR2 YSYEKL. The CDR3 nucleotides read TGCGCCAGCAGCCAAGTAGGGGTAAGCTCCTACAATGAGCAGTTCCTC. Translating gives CASSQVGVSSYNEQFL.

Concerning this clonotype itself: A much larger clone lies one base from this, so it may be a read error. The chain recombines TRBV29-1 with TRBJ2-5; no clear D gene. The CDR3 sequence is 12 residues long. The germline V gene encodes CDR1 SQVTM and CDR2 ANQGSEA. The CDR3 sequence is CSVDLGIEIQYF. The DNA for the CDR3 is TGCAGCGTTGATTTGGGGATTGAGATCCAGTACTTC.

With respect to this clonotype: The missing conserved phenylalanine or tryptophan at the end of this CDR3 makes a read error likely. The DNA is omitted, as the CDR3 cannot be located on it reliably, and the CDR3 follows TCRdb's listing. The CDR3 sequence is CAWSLGGIEFY. The J gene is TRBJ2-1, the V gene TRBV30; no DNA check was done on the table's D call, TRBD1. In germline, CDR1 is GTSNPN, CDR2 SVGIG (reference sequence). 11 amino acids form the CDR3, both terminal residues included.

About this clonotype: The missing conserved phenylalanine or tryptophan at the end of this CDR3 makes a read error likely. In nucleotides, the CDR3 is TGTGCCAACAGCTTAGTCCTAGCGGGATGGGAGACCCAGTACGTC. This codes for CANSLVLAGWETQYV. The chain uses TRBV11-2 and TRBJ2-5, with TRBD2 matching 9 bases. The CDR3 is 15 residues long. Per germline, CDR1 SGHAT and CDR2 FQNNGV.

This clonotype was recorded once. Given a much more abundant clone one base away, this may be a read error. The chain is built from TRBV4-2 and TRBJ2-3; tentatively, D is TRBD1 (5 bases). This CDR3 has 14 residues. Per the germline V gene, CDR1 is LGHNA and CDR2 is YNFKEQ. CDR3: CASSQGLTTGTQYF. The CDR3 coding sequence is TGTGCCAGCAGCCAAGGGCTAACCACAGGTACGCAGTATTTT.

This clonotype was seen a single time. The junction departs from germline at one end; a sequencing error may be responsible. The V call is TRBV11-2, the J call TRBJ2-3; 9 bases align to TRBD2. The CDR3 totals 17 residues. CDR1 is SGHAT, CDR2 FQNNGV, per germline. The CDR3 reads CASSLWGSGSPADTQYF. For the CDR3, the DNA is TGTGCAAGCAGCTTATGGGGTAGCGGGAGTCCCGCAGATACGCAGTATTTT.

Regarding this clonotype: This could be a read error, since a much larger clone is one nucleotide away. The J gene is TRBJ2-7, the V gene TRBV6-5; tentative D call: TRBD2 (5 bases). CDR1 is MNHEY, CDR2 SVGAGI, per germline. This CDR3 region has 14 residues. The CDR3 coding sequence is TGTGCCATCAGTTACGAGAGCGGTTTACGACAGCAGTACTTC. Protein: CAISYESGLRQQYF.

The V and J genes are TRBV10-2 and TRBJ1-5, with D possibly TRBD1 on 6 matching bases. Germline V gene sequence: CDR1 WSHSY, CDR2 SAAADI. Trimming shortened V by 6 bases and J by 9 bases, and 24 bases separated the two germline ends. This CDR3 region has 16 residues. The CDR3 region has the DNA TGCGCCAGCAGCGCGATGCCAGGGGCAGCAGGTCGGCCCCAGCATTTT. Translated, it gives CASSAMPGAAGRPQHF.

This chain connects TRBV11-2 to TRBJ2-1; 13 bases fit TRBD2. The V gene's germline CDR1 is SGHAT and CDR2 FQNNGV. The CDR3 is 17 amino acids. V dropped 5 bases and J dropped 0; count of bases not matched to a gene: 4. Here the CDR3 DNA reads TGTGCCAGCAGCCCCAGGACTAGCGGGGGCTCCTACAATGAGCAGTTCTTC. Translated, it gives CASSPRTSGGSYNEQFF. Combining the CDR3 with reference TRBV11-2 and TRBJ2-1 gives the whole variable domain EAGVAQSPRYKIIEKRQSVAFWCNPISGHATLYWYQQILGQGPKLLIQFQNNGVVDDSQLPKDRFSAERLKGVDSTLKIQPAKLEDSAVYLCASSPRTSGGSYNEQFFGPGTRLTVL.

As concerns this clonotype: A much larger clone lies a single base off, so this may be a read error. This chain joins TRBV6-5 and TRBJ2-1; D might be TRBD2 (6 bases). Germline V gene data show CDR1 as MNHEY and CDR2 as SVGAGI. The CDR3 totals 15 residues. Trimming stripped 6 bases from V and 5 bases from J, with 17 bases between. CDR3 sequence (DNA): TGTGCCAGCAGCGACCGACTAGAGGGAAACAATGAGCAGTTCTTC. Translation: CASSDRLEGNNEQFF.

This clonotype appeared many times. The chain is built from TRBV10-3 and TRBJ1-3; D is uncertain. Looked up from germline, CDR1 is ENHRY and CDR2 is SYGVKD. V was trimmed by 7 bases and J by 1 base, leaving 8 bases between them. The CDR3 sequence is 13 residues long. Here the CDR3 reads CAITSSSGNTIYF. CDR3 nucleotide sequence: TGTGCCATCACGAGCAGTTCTGGAAACACCATATATTTT.

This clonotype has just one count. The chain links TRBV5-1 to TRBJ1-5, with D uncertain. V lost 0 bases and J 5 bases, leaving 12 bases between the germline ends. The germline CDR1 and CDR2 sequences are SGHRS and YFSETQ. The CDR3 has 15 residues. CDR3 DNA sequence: TGCGCCAGCAGCTTGGATGGGCAGGTAGATCAGCCCCAGCATTTT. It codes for CASSLDGQVDQPQHF.

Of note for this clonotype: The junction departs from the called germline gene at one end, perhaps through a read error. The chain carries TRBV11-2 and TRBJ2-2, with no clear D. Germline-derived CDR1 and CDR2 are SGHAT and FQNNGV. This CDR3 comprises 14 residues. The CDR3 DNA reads TGCGCCAGCAGCTCCCCCCTGAACACCGGGGAGCTGTTTTTT. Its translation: CASSSPLNTGELFF.

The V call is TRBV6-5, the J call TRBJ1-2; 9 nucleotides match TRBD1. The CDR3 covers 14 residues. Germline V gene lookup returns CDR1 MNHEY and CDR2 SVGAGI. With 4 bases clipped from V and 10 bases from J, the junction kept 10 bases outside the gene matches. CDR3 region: CASSFRWDRVDYTF. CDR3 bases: TGTGCCAGCAGTTTCCGCTGGGACAGGGTGGACTACACCTTC.

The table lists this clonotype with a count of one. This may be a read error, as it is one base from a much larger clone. The CDR3 sequence: CASSPKRGRNQPQHF. CDR3 DNA: TGCGCCAGCAGCCCAAAAAGAGGGAGGAATCAGCCCCAGCATTTT. V usage is TRBV4-1 and J usage is TRBJ1-5; D is ambiguous. V shed 4 bases and J shed 4 bases, with 14 bases lying between them. The CDR3 runs 15 residues. The V gene's germline CDR1 is MGHRA and CDR2 YSYEKL.

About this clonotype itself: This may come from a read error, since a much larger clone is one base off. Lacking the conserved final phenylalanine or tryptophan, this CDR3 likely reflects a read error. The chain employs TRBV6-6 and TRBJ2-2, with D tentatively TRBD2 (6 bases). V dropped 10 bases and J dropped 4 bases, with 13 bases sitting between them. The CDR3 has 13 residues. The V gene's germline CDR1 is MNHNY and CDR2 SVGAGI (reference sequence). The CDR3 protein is CATRGLTTGELFL. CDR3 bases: TGTGCCACCCGGGGACTCACCACCGGGGAGCTGTTTTTG.